Listed here are 25 T cell receptor beta chains from one sample, sequenced in a study of CD8 T cells in Susac syndrome. Reverse transcription of about 0.5 to 1 ug RNA was carried out with random hexamers. TCRdb reprocessed the immunoSEQ multiplex PCR reads via MiXCR and lists one record per CDR3 protein. The data show 150,000 to 200,000 distinct CDR3 sequences, approximately 90% seen once. Sequenced sample: CD4+ T cells from PBMCs. Source of these receptors: a human donor in good health.

The genes are TRBV6-2 or TRBV6-3 and TRBJ1-2, with a possible D match to TRBD1 (5 bases). This CDR3 spans 11 amino acids. Trimming removed 7 bases at V and 4 bases at J, with 7 bases between. Germline assignment: CDR1 MNHEY and CDR2 SVGEGT. CDR3 loop: CASNQGYGYTF. CDR3 sequence (DNA): TGTGCCAGCAACCAGGGCTATGGCTACACCTTC.

The J gene is TRBJ2-7, the V gene TRBV7-3; 9 bases are shared with TRBD1. V lost 5 bases to trimming and J lost 2 bases; unmatched junction nucleotides: 10. The germline V gene encodes CDR1 SGHTA and CDR2 FQGTGA. The CDR3 contains 16 residues. The CDR3 loop reads CASSLEGTGNPYEQYF. Here the CDR3 DNA reads TGTGCCAGCAGCCTTGAAGGGACAGGGAACCCCTACGAGCAGTACTTC.

V gene TRBV20-1 combines with J gene TRBJ1-5; D is unresolved. Trimming took off 0 bases at V and 0 bases at J, with 6 bases between the two ends. Germline-derived CDR1 and CDR2 are DFQATT and SNEGSKA (reference sequence). This CDR3 contains 14 residues. The CDR3 nucleotides are TGCAGTGCTAGAGAGGCAGATAGCAATCAGCCCCAGCATTTT. Protein: CSAREADSNQPQHF.

CDR3 amino acids: CASSLEPHLNYGYTF. Here the CDR3 DNA reads TGTGCCAGCAGTTTAGAACCCCACCTAAACTATGGCTACACCTTC. The chain combines TRBV12-3 or TRBV12-4 with TRBJ1-2; the D is unclear. CDR3 size: 15 residues. V was shortened by 1 base and J by 2 bases, with 11 bases between the two germline ends.

This clonotype was detected only once. The gene calls are TRBV2 and TRBJ1-2; unclear D gene. This CDR3 has 13 amino acids. Trimming took 2 bases from V and 5 from J, leaving 9 bases between them. Germline CDR1 and CDR2: SNHLY and FYNNEI. CDR3 in DNA: TGTGCCAGCAGTGAAAAGGCGGATTATGGCTACACCTTC. Translating it yields CASSEKADYGYTF. Full variable domain (remainder filled in from reference TRBV2 and TRBJ1-2): EPEVTQTPSHQVTQMGQEVILRCVPISNHLYFYWYRQILGQKVEFLVSFYNNEISEKSEIFDDQFSVERPDGSNFTLKIRSTKLEDSAMYFCASSEKADYGYTFGSGTRLTVV.

The V gene is TRBV7-9, the J gene TRBJ2-2; a weak D match, TRBD2 (7 bases). V was shortened by 4 bases and J by 4 bases, with 25 bases between the two germline ends. CDR1 is SEHNR and CDR2 is FQNEAQ in the germline V gene (reference sequence). The CDR3 totals 19 residues. The CDR3 loop is CASSSGTRGASPRTGELFF. Here the CDR3 DNA reads TGTGCCAGCAGCTCTGGTACCCGGGGGGCAAGCCCACGCACCGGGGAGCTGTTTTTT.

This clonotype was recorded only once. This chain uses TRBV5-1 with TRBJ2-1; D is unclear. The ends were cut back, 2 bases at V and 0 bases at J, with 12 bases in the middle. The length of the CDR3 is 16 residues. CDR1 and CDR2 from the germline V gene are SGHRS and YFSETQ. The CDR3 sequence is CASSFSPVGSYNEQFF. The CDR3 DNA reads TGCGCCAGCAGCTTCTCCCCAGTGGGCTCCTACAATGAGCAGTTCTTC. The entire variable domain, with the rest obtained from reference TRBV5-1 and TRBJ2-1, is as follows: KAGVTQTPRYLIKTRGQQVTLSCSPISGHRSVSWYQQTPGQGLQFLFEYFSETQRNKGNFPGRFSGRQFSNSRSEMNVSTLELGDSALYLCASSFSPVGSYNEQFFGPGTRLTVL.

The rearrangement joins TRBV30 to TRBJ2-7; no clear D gene. The germline V gene has CDR1 GTSNPN and CDR2 SVGIG (reference sequence). This CDR3 has 17 amino acids. V lost 1 base to trimming and J lost 5 bases, with 24 bases between them. CDR3 loop: CAWSERPVFFTFHEQYF. The CDR3 DNA follows: TGTGCCTGGAGTGAGCGACCCGTATTCTTTACCTTCCACGAGCAGTACTTC.

This clonotype was detected only once. This chain joins TRBV25-1 and TRBJ1-2; 8 bases are shared with TRBD1. V lost 6 bases, J lost 8 bases, and 8 bases stayed unmatched. CDR3 length equals 13 residues. Germline CDR1 reads MGHDK; CDR2 reads SYGVNS. The CDR3 coding sequence is TGTGCCAGCAGGGAACAGGGGGGTCAGGGCTACACCTTC. This sequence encodes CASREQGGQGYTF.

The chain has TRBV20-1 and TRBJ2-5; 14 bases map to TRBD2. This CDR3 is 17 amino acids long. Germline assignment: CDR1 DFQATT and CDR2 SNEGSKA (reference sequence). V dropped 1 base and J dropped 2; count of bases not matched to a gene: 6. This chain's CDR3 is CSARGPGTSGSQETQYF. In DNA, the CDR3 is TGCAGTGCTAGAGGGCCCGGGACTAGCGGGAGTCAAGAGACCCAGTACTTC.

A single count supports this clonotype. This chain connects TRBV18 to TRBJ2-6, with 7 bases fitting TRBD1. From germline, CDR1 is KGHSH and CDR2 LQKENI. CDR3 size: 15 residues. Losses at the gene ends were 3 bases for V and 6 bases for J; bases not matched to a gene: 5. CDR3 DNA sequence: TGTGCCAGCTCACCTTCAGGGGGACAGGCCAACGTCCTGACTTTC. Translating it yields CASSPSGGQANVLTF.

The gene calls are TRBV5-6 and TRBJ1-4; TRBD1 agrees at 7 bases. This CDR3 region has 14 residues. Unmatched junction bases numbered 4, after V lost 3 bases and J lost 5 bases. CDR1 is SGHDT and CDR2 is YYEEEE in the germline V gene. CDR3 nucleotide sequence: TGTGCCAGCAGCTGGGGACAGAAGAATGAAAAACTGTTTTTT. Translated, it gives CASSWGQKNEKLFF. Full variable domain (remainder filled in from reference TRBV5-6 and TRBJ1-4): DAGVTQSPTHLIKTRGQQVTLRCSPKSGHDTVSWYQQALGQGPQFIFQYYEEEERQRGNFPDRFSGHQFPNYSSELNVNALLLGDSALYLCASSWGQKNEKLFFGSGTQLSVL.

The chain uses TRBV2 and TRBJ2-5; D is unresolved. V lost 7 bases, J lost 1 base, and 7 bases lay in between. The germline gives CDR1 SNHLY, CDR2 FYNNEI. This CDR3 contains 12 residues. CDR3 protein: CASTQGQETQYF. CDR3 DNA sequence: TGTGCCAGCACCCAAGGCCAAGAGACCCAGTACTTC. Supplemented by reference TRBV2 and TRBJ2-5, the full variable domain reads EPEVTQTPSHQVTQMGQEVILRCVPISNHLYFYWYRQILGQKVEFLVSFYNNEISEKSEIFDDQFSVERPDGSNFTLKIRSTKLEDSAMYFCASTQGQETQYFGPGTRLLVL.

The chain couples TRBV5-1 to TRBJ2-1, with a possible D match to TRBD1 (5 bases). CDR3 length equals 13 residues. Trimming cost V 4 bases and J 4 bases, with 9 bases left between them. Germline V gives CDR1 SGHRS, CDR2 YFSETQ. The CDR3 bases are TGCGCCAGCAGCCGGACAAGTTACAATGAGCAGTTCTTC. This codes for CASSRTSYNEQFF.

J is TRBJ2-1 and V is TRBV20-1; 8 nucleotides align to TRBD2. V was pared by 0 bases and J by 4 bases, with 5 bases of the junction left unmatched. The germline V gene has CDR1 DFQATT and CDR2 SNEGSKA (reference sequence). The CDR3 extends over 15 amino acids. The CDR3: CSARDRGGIYNEQFF. As DNA, the CDR3 is TGCAGTGCTAGAGATCGGGGGGGGATTTACAATGAGCAGTTCTTC.

V and J are TRBV5-1 and TRBJ2-7; maybe TRBD1 (6 bases). CDR3 length equals 16 residues. Germline CDR1 SGHRS, CDR2 YFSETQ. Trimming stripped 0 bases from V and 2 bases from J, with 15 bases between. In DNA form, the CDR3 reads TGCGCCAGCAGCTTGGGCCGGGACACGGGCACCTACGAGCAGTACTTC. Residues: CASSLGRDTGTYEQYF. Based on the CDR3 plus reference TRBV5-1 and TRBJ2-7, the full variable domain is KAGVTQTPRYLIKTRGQQVTLSCSPISGHRSVSWYQQTPGQGLQFLFEYFSETQRNKGNFPGRFSGRQFSNSRSEMNVSTLELGDSALYLCASSLGRDTGTYEQYFGPGTRLTVT.

V and J are TRBV19 and TRBJ1-5, with 7 positions matching TRBD1. J gave up 2 bases and V 7 bases, and 11 bases lay outside the gene matches. The CDR3 consists of 16 residues. In germline, CDR1 is LNHDA, CDR2 SQIVND (reference sequence). Here the CDR3 reads CASTETGIIGNQPQHF. The CDR3 DNA sequence: TGTGCCAGTACCGAGACAGGGATAATAGGCAATCAGCCCCAGCATTTT.

The chain employs TRBV14 and TRBJ2-3, with D maybe TRBD2 (6 bases). Trimming left V 0 bases short and J 4 bases short, with 14 bases between. The germline V gene has CDR1 SGHDN and CDR2 FVKESK. The CDR3 consists of 16 residues. The DNA for the CDR3 is TGTGCCAGCAGCCAAGAAGGGCGCGGGACCCCAGATACGCAGTATTTT. This encodes CASSQEGRGTPDTQYF.

The rearrangement uses TRBV7-6 and TRBJ1-6; 9 bases align to TRBD1. V lost 5 bases to trimming and J lost 7 bases; unmatched junction nucleotides: 6. Germline V gene data show CDR1 as SGHVS and CDR2 as FNYEAQ. The CDR3 runs 15 residues. CDR3 in DNA: TGTGCCAGCAGCCAGGGACAGGGCATCAATTCACCCCTCCACTTT. This translates into CASSQGQGINSPLHF. Using reference TRBV7-6 and TRBJ1-6 for the parts outside the CDR3, the full variable domain is GAGVSQSPRYKVTKRGQDVALRCDPISGHVSLYWYRQALGQGPEFLTYFNYEAQQDKSGLPNDRFSAERPEGSISTLTIQRTEQRDSAMYRCASSQGQGINSPLHFGNGTRLTVT.

The rearrangement uses TRBV2 and TRBJ2-5; possibly TRBD1 or TRBD2 for D (5 bases each). The CDR3 length is 14 residues. Germline CDR1 SNHLY, CDR2 FYNNEI. The V gene lost 2 bases and the J gene lost 1 base, with 8 bases spanning the gap. The chain's CDR3 is CASSEKGTQETQYF. The CDR3 region has the DNA TGTGCCAGCAGTGAAAAAGGGACCCAAGAGACCCAGTACTTC. Full variable domain (missing parts from reference TRBV2 and TRBJ2-5): EPEVTQTPSHQVTQMGQEVILRCVPISNHLYFYWYRQILGQKVEFLVSFYNNEISEKSEIFDDQFSVERPDGSNFTLKIRSTKLEDSAMYFCASSEKGTQETQYFGPGTRLLVL.

The rearrangement uses TRBV7-2 and TRBJ2-7, with TRBD1 identical over 7 bases. V shed 6 bases, J shed 0 bases, and the junction held 8 bases outside the gene matches. Germline V CDR1 and CDR2: SGHTA, FQGNSA. This CDR3 has 15 residues. The CDR3 region is CASSLTGTDSYEQYF. The CDR3 DNA follows: TGTGCCAGCAGTCTTACCGGGACAGACTCCTACGAGCAGTACTTC.

This chain uses TRBV5-1 with TRBJ1-1, with D tentatively TRBD1 (5 bases). CDR1 is SGHRS and CDR2 is YFSETQ in the germline V gene. V lost 4 bases and J lost 0, with 10 bases in between. The CDR3 consists of 14 residues. CDR3 in DNA: TGCGCCAGCAGCCTAGGGACTTTGAACACTGAAGCTTTCTTT. It translates to CASSLGTLNTEAFF. The full variable domain, with the rest looked up from reference TRBV5-1 and TRBJ1-1, is KAGVTQTPRYLIKTRGQQVTLSCSPISGHRSVSWYQQTPGQGLQFLFEYFSETQRNKGNFPGRFSGRQFSNSRSEMNVSTLELGDSALYLCASSLGTLNTEAFFGQGTRLTVV.

The rearrangement links TRBV5-1 to TRBJ1-1; D gene uncertain. The germline gives CDR1 SGHRS, CDR2 YFSETQ. This CDR3 spans 14 amino acids. Trimming cost V 4 bases and J 1 base, with 11 bases left between them. DNA of the CDR3: TGCGCCAGCAGCCCCCAGGCGGGGAACACTGAAGCTTTCTTT. As protein: CASSPQAGNTEAFF.

The chain couples TRBV6-1 to TRBJ2-2; D assignment may be TRBD1 or TRBD2 (7 bases each). Between the trimmed V and J ends, which lost 6 bases and 7 bases, there was a span of 15 bases. CDR3 length: 14 amino acids. Germline-derived CDR1 and CDR2 are MNHNS and SASEGT. This chain's CDR3 is CASRREGAVGELFF. CDR3 coding DNA: TGTGCCAGCAGAAGGGAGGGGGCGGTCGGGGAGCTGTTTTTT.

CDR3 region: CSVGPSGREETQYF. For the CDR3, the DNA is TGCAGCGTTGGTCCTAGCGGGAGGGAAGAGACCCAGTACTTC. The V call is TRBV29-1, the J call TRBJ2-5, with 12 bases that match TRBD2. The CDR3 is made up of 14 amino acids. Germline V gene lookup returns CDR1 SQVTM and CDR2 ANQGSEA. V shed 4 bases, J shed 3 bases, and the junction held 3 bases outside the gene matches.